This entry describes one TCR beta chain. The V segment lost 2 bases and the J segment 7 bases; nucleotides outside the gene matches: 4. Germline assignment: CDR1 MNHEY and CDR2 SMNVEV (reference sequence). The CDR3 is made up of 15 amino acids. The study ran its PCR with 60 Vbeta and 13 Jbeta primers. The repertoire was sequenced with immunoSEQ multiplex PCR; TCRdb's copy has only in-frame clones and lacks some. The sample lists about 230,000 clones, roughly 91% occurring once. These data are taken from a study of cytomegalovirus exposure and HLA in healthy donors. The material sequenced was PBMCs. The chain employs TRBV27 and TRBJ2-2; TRBD2 matches at 10 bases. This receptor was taken from a young woman in good health and CMV-seronegative. CDR3 nucleotide sequence: TGTGCCAGCAGTTTAAGCGGGGGGGACGGCGGGGAGCTGTTTTTT. Protein product: CASSLSGGDGGELFF.